Listed here is a single TCR beta chain. Its antigen is as yet unknown. Replicate PCRs for sorted subsets used roughly 200 ng DNA; this equaled 25,000 to 30,000 T cell genomes. Clones were read by immunoSEQ multiplex PCR, and TCRdb kept only the in-frame ones, dropping some. The sample holds a few million clones; 85% to 95% are singletons and the top ten take around 0.4%. This entry belongs to a study of shared clonotypes between healthy human individuals. Study-wide points: Clonotype sharing among donors likely depends on sequencing depth.

Negatively enriched CD4+ T cells were divided by CD45RA into naive and memory. CDR1 and CDR2 (germline): SGHNT, YYREEE (reference sequence). V shed 0 bases, J shed 2 bases, and the junction held 8 bases outside the gene matches. This CDR3 spans 18 amino acids. This TCR was recovered from a man aged 18-30 years in good health. Some clones in this sample may be carry-over from other donors' samples. What was sequenced was naive CD4+ T cells from PBMCs. Specified subset: CD45RA+ positively selected. The chain recombines TRBV5-4 with TRBJ2-3; 11 bases match TRBD2. Written as DNA, the CDR3 is TGTGCCAGCAGCTTGGGACTAGCGGGGCTGGGTCCCACAGATACGCAGTATTTT. It encodes CASSLGLAGLGPTDTQYF.